The rows below give T cell receptor beta chains drawn from one sample of a study of cytomegalovirus exposure and HLA in healthy donors. Libraries were prepared by immunoSEQ multiplex PCR; TCRdb keeps only in-frame clonotypes and omits some of them. This sample's table reports approximately 37,000 clones. The sample consisted of PBMCs. All receptors come from a human donor in good health. Each CDR3 is given with its conserved first and last residue. A D gene is named only where the DNA matches it firmly. Size tells how often a clone was seen (once, few, many) or the class of an expanded clone, and some rows leave it out.

J gene	D gene	clone size	V gene	CDR3 protein	CDR3 DNA
TRBJ1-2	NA	NA	TRBV30	CAWSYSGAANYGYTF	TGTGCCTGGAGTTACTCAGGGGCGGCTAACTATGGCTACACCTTC
TRBJ2-3	TRBD2	NA	TRBV12-5	CASGPGAGGSTTQYF	TGTGCTAGTGGTCCCGGGGCGGGGGGGAGCACTACGCAGTATTTT
TRBJ2-3	TRBD2	medium-sized	TRBV6-4	CASSERRGSVDTQYF	TGTGCCAGCAGTGAACGGCGGGGGAGTGTAGATACGCAGTATTTT
TRBJ1-4	NA	NA	TRBV7-9	CASSSTVREKLFF	TGTGCCAGCAGCTCGACAGTTCGAGAAAAACTGTTTTTT
TRBJ1-6	NA	NA	TRBV30	CAGSVRRGTGSPLHF	TGTGCCGGGAGTGTACGGCGGGGAACTGGTTCACCCCTCCACTTT
TRBJ2-2	TRBD2	NA	TRBV6-1	CASSVWRGGIGELFF	TGTGCCAGCAGTGTTTGGCGGGGGGGAATCGGGGAGCTGTTTTTT
TRBJ2-3	TRBD2	NA	TRBV9	CASSGATSGGLATDTQYF	TGTGCCAGCAGCGGAGCCACTAGCGGGGGGCTAGCCACAGATACGCAGTATTTT
TRBJ1-1	NA	NA	TRBV18	CASSPSRMNTEAFF	TGTGCCAGCTCCCCATCCAGGATGAACACTGAAGCTTTCTTT
TRBJ1-1	NA	NA	TRBV9	CASTLGVGNTEAFF	TGTGCCAGCACCCTAGGGGTGGGGAACACTGAAGCTTTCTTT
TRBJ1-1	NA	NA	TRBV7-8	CASSEQENTEAFF	TGTGCCAGCAGCGAACAGGAGAACACTGAAGCTTTCTTT
TRBJ2-7	TRBD1	NA	TRBV27	CASSTAGTGDYEQYF	TGTGCCAGCAGTACCGCCGGGACAGGCGACTACGAGCAGTACTTC
TRBJ2-7	NA	NA	TRBV5-4	CASSGDKTYEQYF	TGTGCCAGCAGCGGGGACAAGACCTACGAGCAGTACTTC
TRBJ2-7	TRBD1	NA	TRBV5-4	CAVRDRDYEQYF	TGTGCCGTCCGGGACAGGGACTACGAGCAGTACTTC
TRBJ1-2	NA	NA	TRBV10-1	CASKGARRPNYGYTF	TGCGCCAGCAAAGGGGCCAGGCGGCCTAACTATGGCTACACCTTC
TRBJ1-1	NA	NA	TRBV29-1	CSVNGQFRGSEAFF	TGCAGCGTAAACGGACAGTTTAGGGGGAGTGAAGCTTTCTTT